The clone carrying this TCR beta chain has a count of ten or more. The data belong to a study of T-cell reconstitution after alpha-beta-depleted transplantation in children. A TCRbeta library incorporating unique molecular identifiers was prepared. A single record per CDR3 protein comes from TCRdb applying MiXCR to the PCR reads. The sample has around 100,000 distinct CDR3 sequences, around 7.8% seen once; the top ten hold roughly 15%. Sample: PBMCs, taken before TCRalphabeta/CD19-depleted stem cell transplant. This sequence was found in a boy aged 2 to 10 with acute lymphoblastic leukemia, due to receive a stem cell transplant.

DNA of the CDR3: TGCAGTGCTTCACAGGGCTTGAACACTGAAGCTTTCTTT. It translates to CSASQGLNTEAFF. V and J are TRBV20-1 and TRBJ1-1; possible D gene TRBD1, 6 bases. Germline V CDR1 and CDR2: DFQATT, SNEGSKA (reference sequence). V was shortened by 5 bases and J by 0 bases, with 10 bases between the two germline ends. The CDR3 runs 13 residues.